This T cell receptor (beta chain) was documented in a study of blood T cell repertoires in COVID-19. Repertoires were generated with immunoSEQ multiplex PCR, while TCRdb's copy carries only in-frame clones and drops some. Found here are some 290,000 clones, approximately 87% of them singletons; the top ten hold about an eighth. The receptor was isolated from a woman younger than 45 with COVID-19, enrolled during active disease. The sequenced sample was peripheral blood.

The CDR3 nucleotides are TGTGCCAGCAGCTTGGATACAGGGGACCTCCTCCACTTT. Protein: CASSLDTGDLLHF. The chain employs TRBV5-4 and TRBJ1-6; TRBD1 agrees at 7 bases. Germline CDR1 SGHNT, CDR2 YYREEE (reference sequence). V was clipped by 0 bases and J by 15 bases; unmatched bases: 6. CDR3 size: 13 residues.